The 2 T cell receptor beta chains below were found in one sample sequenced in a study of blood T cell repertoires in COVID-19. Clones were sequenced by immunoSEQ multiplex PCR, and TCRdb holds only the in-frame ones, with some missing. The sample carries 150,000 to 200,000 clones, around 77% recorded once. Sequencing used peripheral blood. Receptors were obtained from a man between 65 and 79 years old with active or convalescent COVID-19.

The rearrangement uses TRBV25-1 and TRBJ2-7; 8 bases are a match to TRBD2. The germline gives CDR1 MGHDK, CDR2 SYGVNS. The CDR3 totals 16 residues. Trimming cost V 4 bases and J 6 bases; bases outside gene matches: 14. This CDR3 is CASSAVLAAGGIEQYF. DNA for the CDR3: TGTGCCAGCAGTGCCGTCTTAGCCGCGGGAGGTATCGAGCAGTACTTC.

This CDR3 reads CASSPRTSGEAGQFF. As DNA, the CDR3 is TGTGCCAGCAGCCCGAGGACTAGCGGGGAGGCCGGGCAGTTCTTC. The rearrangement joins TRBV9 to TRBJ2-1, with 12 positions matching TRBD2. CDR1 SGDLS and CDR2 YYNGEE come from the germline V gene. The CDR3 spans 15 residues. The trim removed 4 bases at V and 12 bases at J, leaving 11 bases unmatched.